This paragraph reports one T cell receptor beta chain. The source of the sample is a study of T cell responses to AZD1222 COVID-19 vaccine. TCRdb's table, derived via immunoSEQ multiplex PCR, lists solely in-frame clones and lacks some. Of 150,000 or so clones listed, about 91% were seen once; the top ten hold 1.5% to 2%. Trimming pared 0 bases from V and 2 bases from J, leaving 5 bases between. This CDR3 has 13 residues. The germline V gene encodes CDR1 SGHKS and CDR2 YYEKEE (reference sequence). Sequencing was performed on peripheral blood, taken on day 0 of AZD1222 vaccination. The rearrangement links TRBV5-5 to TRBJ1-2, with unresolved D. The TCR was taken from an adult in good health. The DNA of the CDR3 is TGTGCCAGCAGCTTGGTGGGAAACTATGGCTACACCTTC. Its protein is CASSLVGNYGYTF.